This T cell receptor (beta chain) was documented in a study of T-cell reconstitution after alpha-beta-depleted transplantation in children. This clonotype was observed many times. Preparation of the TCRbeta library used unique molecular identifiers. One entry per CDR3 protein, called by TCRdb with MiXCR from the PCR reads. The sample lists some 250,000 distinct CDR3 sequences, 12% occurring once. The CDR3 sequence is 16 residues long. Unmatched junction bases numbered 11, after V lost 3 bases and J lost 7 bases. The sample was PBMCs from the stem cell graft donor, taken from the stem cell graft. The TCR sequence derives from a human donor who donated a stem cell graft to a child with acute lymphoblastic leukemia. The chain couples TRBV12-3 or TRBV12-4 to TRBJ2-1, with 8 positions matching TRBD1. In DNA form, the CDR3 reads TGTGCCAGCAGTTTTAATAGGGGACAGGCCAAGAATGAGCAGTTCTTC. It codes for CASSFNRGQAKNEQFF.